The subject of this entry is one T cell receptor beta chain. The antigen is not known. This record comes from a study of OX40 agonist ivuxolimab in advanced cancers. The wider study: Ivuxolimab is an agonistic anti-OX40 (CD134) antibody, and patients were treated with it. Hepatocellular carcinoma, melanoma, renal cell or head and neck cancer was diagnosed in the dose-escalation patients. Findings and caveats of the study: There were, on average, more expanded clones in CD8+ T cells than in CD4+.

The data were produced by immunoSEQ multiplex PCR, yet TCRdb's version contains in-frame clones alone and is incomplete. This sample has about 37,000 clones, with 70% to 90% found just once. The germline V gene encodes CDR1 MNHNS and CDR2 SASEGT. The CDR3 length is 15 residues. With V trimmed by 4 bases and J by 5 bases, 9 bases remained unmatched. The source was CD4+ or CD8+ T cells sorted from blood, collected in a trial of the OX40 agonist ivuxolimab. J is TRBJ2-5 and V is TRBV6-1; TRBD2 matches 8 bases. This TCR came from an adult with an advanced solid tumor such as melanoma, head and neck, liver or kidney cancer. The CDR3 DNA reads as TGTGCCAGCAGTGCACAGCGGGAGCGTGGGGAGACCCAGTACTTC. It translates to CASSAQRERGETQYF.